Below are 4 T cell receptor beta chains sequenced from a single sample in a study of blood T cell repertoires in COVID-19. Clones were sequenced by immunoSEQ multiplex PCR, and TCRdb holds only the in-frame ones, with some missing. The profile shows about 240,000 clones, roughly 80% of them singletons. The sample was peripheral blood. These receptors all come from an elderly woman with COVID-19, enrolled during active disease.

The rearrangement uses TRBV19 and TRBJ1-6; TRBD1 aligns across 9 bases. The germline V gene encodes CDR1 LNHDA and CDR2 SQIVND (reference sequence). Germline trimming cut 10 bases from V and 7 bases from J; bases unmatched to any gene: 11. The CDR3 extends over 15 amino acids. CDR3 region: CANTTGQGRNSPLHF. The CDR3 DNA sequence: TGTGCCAATACCACGGGACAGGGACGAAATTCACCCCTCCACTTT.

The chain uses TRBV4-1 and TRBJ1-6, with D perhaps matching TRBD1 (6 bases). This CDR3 spans 15 amino acids. Germline V gene data show CDR1 as MGHRA and CDR2 as YSYEKL. Trimming removed 0 bases from V and 7 bases from J, with 10 bases in between. The DNA for the CDR3 is TGCGCCAGCAGCCAAGAGCGGGGGGCGAATTCACCCCTCCACTTT. Protein: CASSQERGANSPLHF.

This clone was seen ten or more times. This chain joins TRBV30 and TRBJ2-1; 7 bases agree with TRBD2. The J segment lost 4 bases and the V segment lost 3 bases, leaving 6 bases of the junction unmatched. The germline V gene has CDR1 GTSNPN and CDR2 SVGIG (reference sequence). The CDR3 length is 14 residues. CDR3 DNA sequence: TGTGCCTGGAGGGGAAGCGGGGTTTACAATGAGCAGTTCTTC. Translating gives CAWRGSGVYNEQFF.

The rearrangement joins TRBV4-2 to TRBJ1-3; D might be TRBD1 (6 bases). V gave up 4 bases and J gave up 2 bases, with 24 bases separating them. The germline gives CDR1 LGHNA, CDR2 YNFKEQ. The CDR3 loop spans 19 amino acids. The CDR3 loop is CASSREIPDSGATGNTIYF. The CDR3 DNA reads TGTGCCAGCAGCCGAGAGATTCCGGACAGTGGTGCCACTGGAAACACCATATATTTT.